These 10 T cell receptor beta chains were all obtained from the same sample, sequenced in a study of shared clonotypes between healthy human individuals. The data were produced by immunoSEQ multiplex PCR, yet TCRdb's version contains in-frame clones alone and is incomplete. This sample has 2 million to 2.5 million clones, with about nine tenths found just once. The specimen was naive CD4+ T cells from PBMCs. Subset specified: CD45RA+ positively selected. These receptors were collected from a man aged 18-30 years in good health. Some clones in this sample may be carry-over from other donors' samples.

The V and J genes are TRBV7-3 and TRBJ2-3; TRBD2 matches at 8 bases. The germline V gene has CDR1 SGHTA and CDR2 FQGTGA. This CDR3 comprises 15 residues. The trim removed 5 bases at V and 4 bases at J, leaving 8 bases unmatched. CDR3 residues: CASSLSGNGPDTQYF. In DNA form, the CDR3 reads TGTGCCAGCAGCCTTAGCGGGAACGGTCCAGATACGCAGTATTTT.

The chain joins TRBV5-3 to TRBJ1-5; D might be TRBD1 (5 bases). TRBV5-3 is sorted into the ORF group, with uncertain function. The CDR3 extends over 13 amino acids. The V end was cut by 0 bases, the J end by 5 bases, with 6 bases between. The CDR3 region has the DNA TGTGCCAGAAGCTTGGCGGGGGATCAGCCCCAGCATTTT. Its translation: CARSLAGDQPQHF.

This rearrangement joins TRBV19 to TRBJ2-7, with 11 bases aligning to TRBD2. J lost 2 bases, V lost 6 bases, and 15 bases had no gene match. Germline lookup yields CDR1 LNHDA and CDR2 SQIVND (reference sequence). The CDR3 sequence is 18 residues long. DNA for the CDR3: TGTGCCAGTAGGCCGGGACTAGCGGCCCCTTATCCTACCTACGAGCAGTACTTC. Translation: CASRPGLAAPYPTYEQYF. The full variable domain, completed using reference TRBV19 and TRBJ2-7, is DGGITQSPKYLFRKEGQNVTLSCEQNLNHDAMYWYRQDPGQGLRLIYYSQIVNDFQKGDIAEGYSVSREKKESFPLTVTSAQKNPTAFYLCASRPGLAAPYPTYEQYFGPGTRLTVT.

The rearrangement links TRBV6-5 to TRBJ2-2; D gene uncertain. The V end was cut by 3 bases, the J end by 8 bases, with 13 bases between. This CDR3 has 14 amino acids. Germline CDR1 is MNHEY and CDR2 is SVGAGI. The CDR3 coding sequence is TGTGCCAGCAGTTATCGTCGGATGAGTGGGGAGCTGTTTTTT. Translation gives CASSYRRMSGELFF.

The V call is TRBV5-8, the J call TRBJ1-2; 7 bases are shared with TRBD1. This CDR3 has 14 amino acids. V trimming: 5 bases; J trimming: 4 bases; junction bases outside the gene matches: 8. In germline, CDR1 is SGHTS, CDR2 YDEGEE. The CDR3 here is CASSARGVGYGYTF. The CDR3 DNA reads as TGTGCCAGCAGTGCCAGGGGGGTCGGCTATGGCTACACCTTC.

V usage is TRBV7-9 and J usage is TRBJ1-1; D call uncertain. The CDR3 has 13 residues. CDR1 SEHNR and CDR2 FQNEAQ come from the germline V gene (reference sequence). The ends were cut back, 1 base at V and 8 bases at J, with 11 bases in the middle. The CDR3 DNA reads TGTGCCAGCAGCTTAGATGTAGGGAGAGAAGCTTTCTTT. Amino acid sequence: CASSLDVGREAFF.

The chain joins TRBV27 to TRBJ2-7; D remains ambiguous. V was clipped by 7 bases and J by 0 bases, with 19 bases between them. CDR1 MNHEY and CDR2 SMNVEV come from the germline V gene (reference sequence). The CDR3 has 16 residues. The CDR3 protein is CASTNNRFRSSYEQYF. CDR3 DNA: TGTGCCAGCACCAATAACAGATTTAGGAGCTCCTACGAGCAGTACTTC.

The rearrangement links TRBV10-2 to TRBJ2-7, with 9 bases identical to TRBD1. Germline CDR1 WSHSY, CDR2 SAAADI. Germline trimming cut 6 bases from V and 1 base from J; bases unmatched to any gene: 7. The CDR3 is 15 amino acids. CDR3 sequence reads: CASREPGQGSYEQYF. CDR3 bases: TGCGCCAGCAGAGAACCGGGACAGGGTTCCTACGAGCAGTACTTC.

The V gene is TRBV27, the J gene TRBJ2-7; the D gene is possibly TRBD2 (6 bases). Trimming cost V 7 bases and J 0 bases, with 13 bases left between them. The germline V gene encodes CDR1 MNHEY and CDR2 SMNVEV (reference sequence). The CDR3 totals 14 residues. In nucleotides, the CDR3 is TGTGCCAGCAAAAAAGCGGGCAGCTCCTACGAGCAGTACTTC. Amino acids: CASKKAGSSYEQYF.

This clone was recorded a few times. Other DNA sequences in the same sample also yield this CDR3. The CDR3 DNA sequence: TGTGCCAGTAGTATGGGACAGGGCAGCTACGAGCAGTACTTC. Residues: CASSMGQGSYEQYF. The chain links TRBV19 to TRBJ2-7; TRBD1 aligns across 9 bases. Looked up from germline, CDR1 is LNHDA and CDR2 is SQIVND (reference sequence). The CDR3 consists of 14 residues. Trimming at V came to 3 bases and at J to 3 bases, leaving 3 bases not matched to a gene.